The source of this T cell receptor beta chain is a study of T cell responses to AZD1222 COVID-19 vaccine. The study's findings and limits: The number of AZD1222 recipients seropositive at baseline was only five to seven. Sampling that yielded the repertoires occurred only after the peak T cell response. White British people made up most donors, females outnumbered males, and clonal diversity was possibly underestimated. Breadth and depth of Spike-specific TCRs rose after two AZD1222 doses.

With respect to this clone: Its antigen is unknown.

The assay was immunoSEQ multiplex PCR, and TCRdb's table has in-frame clones only and misses some. The top ten clones hold about 9.4% of a sample with roughly 75,000 clones, 84% of them seen once. The germline V and J ends were trimmed by 4 bases and 0 bases, with 4 bases remaining between them. From germline, CDR1 is SGHRS and CDR2 YFSETQ. The CDR3 has 13 residues. The clonotype was recovered from an adult in good health. Sequencing was performed on peripheral blood, taken on day 0 of AZD1222 vaccination. The chain recombines TRBV5-1 with TRBJ2-2; D is unclear. DNA for the CDR3: TGCGCCAGCAGCCCCTCGAACACCGGGGAGCTGTTTTTT. Its protein is CASSPSNTGELFF.